This TCR beta chain was found in a study of cytomegalovirus exposure and HLA in healthy donors. Points on this clone: Its antigen is currently unknown.

Findings and limits, study-wide: Associated with HLA alleles at 0.05 false discovery rate in a later analysis were 17,000 or so TCR beta sequences. In an earlier analysis, productive rearrangement rates for most beta V segments clustered near 87% or 30%. In a later analysis, CMV-associated beta chains were mostly HLA-associated, it appeared.

The junction had 3 bases not matched to a gene; V was cut back by 1 base and J by 4 bases. The CDR3 is 15 amino acids. Germline CDR1 and CDR2: KGHSH and LQKENI. PCR involved 60 Vbeta and 13 Jbeta primers. Here immunoSEQ multiplex PCR was the method, and the copy in TCRdb shows in-frame clones only, minus some. The data contain about 120,000 clones, 74% of them singletons. The clonotype was recovered from a woman aged 35 to 49 in good health and CMV-seropositive. The V call is TRBV18, the J call TRBJ1-4, with 7 bases that match TRBD1. Sequenced sample: PBMCs. CDR3 amino acids: CASSPRQGHNEKLFF. CDR3 sequence (DNA): TGTGCCAGCTCACCACGACAGGGCCATAATGAAAAACTGTTTTTT. Full variable domain (rest looked up from reference TRBV18 and TRBJ1-4): NAGVMQNPRHLVRRRGQEARLRCSPMKGHSHVYWYRQLPEEGLKFMVYLQKENIIDESGMPKERFSAEFPKEGPSILRIQQVVRGDSAAYFCASSPRQGHNEKLFFGSGTQLSVL.